Only a few counts were recorded for the clone carrying this T cell receptor beta chain. Its antigen is unknown. The CDR3 loop spans 14 amino acids. Trimming shortened V by 0 bases and J by 4 bases, and 10 bases separated the two germline ends. Germline loops: CDR1 SGHRS, CDR2 YFSETQ. This record comes from a study of beta chain features in type 1 diabetes. Study-level points and caveats: For cells with high TCR expression, cDNA sequencing could yield over-representation. Among patients with Type 1 diabetes, TCRB CDR3s were moderately but significantly shorter in every one of the four CD4+ subsets.

Investigators reverse transcribed all isolated RNA, so they sequenced expressed TCRB transcripts. Assay: immunoSEQ multiplex PCR; the TCRdb copy retains only in-frame clones and omits some. The sample has 150,000 or so clones; over 7.5% are singletons. The specimen sequenced was central memory CD4+ T cells from blood. V is TRBV5-1 and J is TRBJ1-2; tentative D call: TRBD1 (5 bases). The receptor's source is a woman younger than 30 in good health. The CDR3 sequence: CASSLGAGPYGYTF. CDR3 DNA: TGCGCCAGCAGCTTGGGTGCAGGGCCCTATGGCTACACCTTC.